These T cell receptor beta chains were read from a single sample in a study of sequential checkpoint blockade in melanoma. The method was immunoSEQ multiplex PCR; TCRdb's version includes in-frame clones alone and lacks a portion of them. The sample shows tens of thousands of clones, approximately 86% of them seen only once. The source was CD8+ T cells sorted from blood (inferred from file names), collected from a patient given nivolumab and ipilimumab in sequence. The receptors originated from a human donor with melanoma. The CDR3 runs from the conserved cysteine through the conserved F or W. Each record gives: J gene, clone size, D gene, V gene, CDR3 protein, CDR3 DNA. The D gene is left open where the match is weak. Only some rows state a clone size, as once, few, many or a class for expanded clones.

>TRBJ1-4|few|TRBD1|TRBV11-2
CASSPRTGKTATNEKLFF
TGTGCCAGCAGCCCCCGGACAGGAAAGACCGCAACTAATGAAAAACTGTTTTTT
>TRBJ1-1|NA|NA|TRBV6-1
CASSDGRNTEAFF
TGTGCCAGCAGTGATGGCAGAAACACTGAAGCTTTCTTT
>TRBJ2-7|NA|TRBD1|TRBV4-3
CASSQVWDRAYEQYF
TGCGCCAGCAGCCAAGTTTGGGACAGGGCCTACGAGCAGTACTTC
>TRBJ2-7|NA|NA|TRBV28
CASSLTGDSYEQYF
TGTGCCAGCAGCCTCACCGGGGACTCCTACGAGCAGTACTTC
>TRBJ1-2|NA|NA|TRBV5-1
CASSSGRILNYGYTF
TGCGCCAGCAGCTCGGGGAGGATTTTAAACTATGGCTACACCTTC
>TRBJ1-2|NA|NA|TRBV19
CASSIELGEAYGYTF
TGTGCCAGTAGTATAGAACTCGGGGAGGCCTATGGCTACACCTTC
>TRBJ1-5|medium-sized|NA|TRBV30
CAWSVLPGSNQPQHF
TGTGCCTGGAGTGTATTACCGGGGAGCAATCAGCCCCAGCATTTT
>TRBJ2-7|NA|TRBD2|TRBV4-1
CASSGLAGGPYEQYF
TGCGCCAGCAGCGGACTAGCGGGAGGACCCTACGAGCAGTACTTC
>TRBJ2-3|NA|NA|TRBV7-2
CASTPWGGTDTQYF
TGTGCCAGCACCCCTTGGGGGGGCACAGATACGCAGTATTTT
>TRBJ2-2|once|NA|TRBV4-3
CASSQVWQLPGELFF
TGCGCCAGCAGCCAAGTGTGGCAGTTACCCGGGGAGCTGTTTTTT
>TRBJ2-3|NA|NA|TRBV7-9
CASSNYREATDTQYF
TGTGCCAGCAGCAACTACAGGGAAGCCACAGATACGCAGTATTTT